This T cell receptor beta chain emerged from a study of T cell responses to AZD1222 COVID-19 vaccine (dated by TCRdb to the early 2020s). A note on the overall study: AZD1222 recipients given second doses at about 4 weeks or at about 12 weeks were pooled, since spike-specific TCR depth and breadth were not found to differ between the two schedules. A total of 233 trial participants underwent TCR sequencing, of whom some 210 received two doses of AZD1222 and some 26 received two doses of the MenACWY control vaccine. Trial participants were enrolled into age subgroups of 18-55, 56-69 and 70-plus years, which contained about 150, 27 and 61 TCR-sequenced participants, respectively. Summary of the overall study and its limitations: In the small 56-69-year group, the increase in depth fell short of significance, most likely because of low power. Spike-specific TCR breadth and depth rose significantly after two AZD1222 doses compared with day 0 and with MenACWY recipients. Reportedly, almost half of the unique spike-specific TCRs recognized epitopes lying outside the regions that are mutated in the B.1.351 and B.1.1.7 variants. No day 14 peak-response samples were available, so repertoires were characterized only after the peak T cell response. Participants were mostly white British and included more females than males, and it was suggested by the authors that clonal diversity may have been underestimated. Only a handful of AZD1222 recipients were SARS-CoV-2 seropositive at baseline, limiting conclusions about previously exposed vaccinees. The vaccine-associated CD4 TCRs covered the entire spike protein, and the dominant responses fell in regions 160-218 and 743-854.

The CDR3 regions of human TCRbeta chains were analyzed by immunosequencing. In the source study's methods: TCRs in the repertoires were compared against a reference library of SARS-CoV-2-specific TCRs that had been generated with the MIRA antigen-specificity platform. Breadth meant the fraction of unique TCRs that were SARS-CoV-2-associated, whereas depth meant the fraction of total T cells that were SARS-CoV-2-associated. Using the MIRA data, each spike-specific TCR was mapped to the spike region that the TCR reacts to and placed in a CD4 or CD8 class. Log10-transformed breadth and depth values were compared by one-way ANOVA with Sidak's multiple comparisons tests. TCRdb holds this immuneACCESS table with in-frame rearrangements only. Some clones are missing; in checked studies, unresolved V genes explain under half, and the rest has no known cause. That table is the source of V, J and clone size, and D and trimming were worked out from the DNA. The sample table holds 150,000 to 200,000 clones, of which around 90% were seen once. The biggest ten clones account for 1.5% to 2% of the sample.

Points on this clone: Its specific antigen is unknown. There are no base qualities to consult, and no much larger clone falls within one base.

There are 16 amino acids in the CDR3, from cysteine to phenylalanine inclusive. This entry keeps only the CDR3 DNA: 48 bases, framed from base 1. V loses 3 bases of germline sequence and J loses 0 bases, and the interval between the two ends is 14 bases. Via the germline V gene (reference sequence), CDR1 is LNHDA and CDR2 SQIVND. This sample's time point label indicates: baseline before first vaccination. Vaccinee samples came from UK trials COV001 and COV002, including a single-blind randomized controlled phase 2/3 trial of AZD1222 (ChAdOx1 nCoV-19) in healthy adults. For TCRbeta chain sequencing, PBMC samples were collected from trial participants at day 0 and at day 28 after the second dose.

This TCR came from an adult in good health. This receptor chain uses TRBV19 and TRBJ1-2; no D gene call is confident. The sample was peripheral blood, taken on day 0 of AZD1222 vaccination. CDR3 region: CASSMENPGPNYGYTF. The bases are TGTGCCAGTAGTATGGAAAACCCCGGACCTAACTATGGCTACACCTTC.